The source of this T cell receptor (beta chain) is a study of blood T cell repertoires in COVID-19. Study context: Acute and convalescent COVID-19 specimens originated in the United States, Italy and Spain. T cells, B-cell-depleted T cells, or PBMCs provided the cDNA or gDNA that served as material.

Patients at the Seattle site were enrolled during active infection and followed longitudinally. V was cut by 1 base and J by 3 bases, with 12 bases left in between. CDR3 length equals 15 residues. CDR1 and CDR2 (germline): LNHNV, YYDKDF (reference sequence). In the authors' workflow: Reference gene primer amplification gave estimated nucleated cell counts. TCRdb keeps only in-frame clones here, not all; method: immunoSEQ multiplex PCR. V, J and clone size reflect that table, while D and trimming were determined from the DNA. The sample carries just under 65,000 clones, roughly 78% recorded once. The chain couples TRBV15 to TRBJ1-1; tentatively, D is TRBD1 (6 bases). The sequenced sample was peripheral blood. The origin of this receptor is a man aged 60 to 75 with COVID-19, enrolled during active disease. Here the CDR3 reads CATSRGRKGDTEAFF. CDR3 coding DNA: TGTGCCACCAGCAGAGGAAGGAAGGGGGACACTGAAGCTTTCTTT.